This TCR beta chain was retrieved from a study of blood T cell repertoires in COVID-19. Germline V gives CDR1 SGHAT, CDR2 FQNNGV. V gave up 5 bases and J gave up 1 base, with 17 bases separating them. CDR3 size: 16 residues. Sequenced by immunoSEQ multiplex PCR; TCRdb stores in-frame clones only, minus some. The table records a few hundred thousand clones, approximately 78% of them present only once. This TCR derives from a woman aged 80 or older with acute or convalescent COVID-19. The sequenced material came from peripheral blood. V and J are TRBV11-2 and TRBJ1-1; D is undetermined. DNA for the CDR3: TGTGCCAGCAGCCTTTTCATCGACATCAGGAACACTGAAGCTTTCTTT. As protein: CASSLFIDIRNTEAFF.